This T cell receptor beta chain was sequenced during a study of shared clonotypes between healthy human individuals. Naivety among CD8 cells was defined by CD45RO negativity and positive CCR7 selection, thereby excluding terminally differentiated effector memory CD45RA+ cells. Only in-frame clones appear in the TCRdb table, and some are missing; sequencing was by immunoSEQ multiplex PCR. Among about 2,200,000 clones listed, about 92% were seen once. The clonotype was recovered from a man between 18 and 29 years old in good health. Some clones in this sample may be carry-over from other donors' samples. The specimen was naive CD8+ T cells from PBMCs.

This chain's CDR3 is CASSSQAGGRDEQFF. The CDR3 nucleotides are TGTGCCAGCAGCTCTCAAGCGGGAGGACGGGATGAGCAGTTCTTC. This chain uses TRBV7-8 with TRBJ2-1; the match to TRBD2 covers 9 bases. The CDR3 sequence is 15 residues long. Trimming at V came to 4 bases and at J to 8 bases, leaving 9 bases not matched to a gene. The germline V gene has CDR1 SGHVS and CDR2 FQNEAQ.